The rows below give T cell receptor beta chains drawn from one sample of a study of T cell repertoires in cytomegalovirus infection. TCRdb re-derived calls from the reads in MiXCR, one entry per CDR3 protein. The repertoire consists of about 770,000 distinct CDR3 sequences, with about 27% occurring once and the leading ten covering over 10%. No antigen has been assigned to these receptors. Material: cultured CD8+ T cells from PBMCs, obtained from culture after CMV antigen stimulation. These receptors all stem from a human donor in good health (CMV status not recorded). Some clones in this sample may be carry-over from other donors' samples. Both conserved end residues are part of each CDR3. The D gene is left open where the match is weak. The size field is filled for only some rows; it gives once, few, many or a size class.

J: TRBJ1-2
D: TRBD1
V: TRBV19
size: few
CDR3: CASSIRGQGDGYTF
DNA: TGTGCCAGTAGTATCCGAGGACAGGGTGATGGCTACACCTTC

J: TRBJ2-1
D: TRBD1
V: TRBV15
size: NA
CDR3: CATSRDAGPGGVPYNEQFF
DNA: TGTGCCACCAGCAGAGATGCGGGGCCAGGGGGCGTACCCTACAATGAGCAGTTCTTC

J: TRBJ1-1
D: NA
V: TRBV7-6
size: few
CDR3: CASSFGLPNTEAFF
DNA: TGTGCCAGCAGCTTTGGTCTGCCGAACACTGAAGCTTTCTTT

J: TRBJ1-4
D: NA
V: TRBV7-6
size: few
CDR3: CASSPGVTLDEKLFF
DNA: TGTGCCAGCAGCCCGGGCGTCACGTTGGATGAAAAACTGTTTTTT

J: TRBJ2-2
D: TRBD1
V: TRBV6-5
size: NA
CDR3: CASSRTGGDTGELFF
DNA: TGTGCCAGCAGCAGGACAGGGGGTGACACCGGGGAGCTGTTTTTT

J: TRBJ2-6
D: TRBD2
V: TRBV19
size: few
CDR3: CATATSSVLTF
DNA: TGTGCCACCGCGACTAGCAGCGTCCTGACTTTC

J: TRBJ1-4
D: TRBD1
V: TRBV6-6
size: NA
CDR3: CASSRDRGREKLFF
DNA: TGTGCCAGCAGCCGGGACAGGGGGCGTGAAAAACTGTTTTTT

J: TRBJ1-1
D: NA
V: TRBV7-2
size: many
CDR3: CASSLALGGRGAFF
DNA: TGTGCCAGCAGCTTAGCGTTGGGCGGCCGGGGGGCTTTCTTT

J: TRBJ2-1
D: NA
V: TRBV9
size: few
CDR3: CASSVLEYNEQFF
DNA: TGTGCCAGCAGCGTCCTAGAGTACAATGAGCAGTTCTTC

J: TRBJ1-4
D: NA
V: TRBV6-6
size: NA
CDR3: CASSYGDSGIGEKLFF
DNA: TGTGCCAGCAGTTACGGGGACTCGGGTATCGGTGAAAAACTGTTTTTT

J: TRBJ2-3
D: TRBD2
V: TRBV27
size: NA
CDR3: CASSPRPAGGCTDTQYF
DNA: TGTGCCAGCAGTCCCCGCCCAGCGGGGGGCTGCACAGATACGCAGTATTTT

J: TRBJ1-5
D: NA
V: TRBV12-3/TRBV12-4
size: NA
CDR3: CASSFNEVAGNQPQHF
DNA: TGTGCCAGCAGTTTTAACGAAGTGGCCGGCAATCAGCCCCAGCATTTT

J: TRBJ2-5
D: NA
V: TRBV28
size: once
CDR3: CASSLFLGGETQYF
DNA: TGTGCCAGCAGTCTCTTCCTAGGGGGAGAGACCCAGTACTTC

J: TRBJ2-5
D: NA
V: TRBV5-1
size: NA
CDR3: CASSKGQNFQETQYF
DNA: TGCGCCAGCAGCAAAGGACAGAATTTCCAAGAGACCCAGTACTTC

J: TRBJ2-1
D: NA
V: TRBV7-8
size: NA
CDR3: CASRLGGSYNEQFF
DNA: TGTGCCAGCAGACTAGGGGGTTCCTACAATGAGCAGTTCTTC

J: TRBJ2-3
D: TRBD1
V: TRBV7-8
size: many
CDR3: CASSAPGQNTDTQYF
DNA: TGTGCCAGCAGCGCCCCGGGACAGAACACAGATACGCAGTATTTT

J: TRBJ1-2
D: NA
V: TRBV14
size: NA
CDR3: CASSHGGFGYTF
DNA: TGTGCCAGCAGCCATGGGGGCTTTGGCTACACCTTC

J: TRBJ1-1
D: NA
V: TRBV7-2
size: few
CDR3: CASSSADSVNTEAFF
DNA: TGTGCCAGCAGCTCCGCCGACTCGGTGAACACTGAAGCTTTCTTT

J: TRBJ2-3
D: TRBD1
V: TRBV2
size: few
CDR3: CASSLGRDRGSDTQYF
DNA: TGTGCCAGCAGCCTAGGCCGGGACAGGGGTAGCGATACGCAGTATTTT

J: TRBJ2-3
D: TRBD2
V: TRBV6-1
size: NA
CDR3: CASRPTRTSGGAGTQYF
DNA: TGTGCCAGCAGGCCCACCCGGACTAGCGGGGGGGCCGGCACGCAGTATTTT

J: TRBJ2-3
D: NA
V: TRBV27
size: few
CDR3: CASRHLQKVDTQYF
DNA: TGTGCCAGCAGGCACCTACAAAAGGTAGATACGCAGTATTTT

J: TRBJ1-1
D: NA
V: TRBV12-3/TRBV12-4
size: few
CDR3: CASSWEHVLGRDTEAFF
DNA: TGTGCCAGCAGTTGGGAGCATGTCTTAGGCAGGGACACTGAAGCTTTCTTT